A selection of T cell receptor beta chains follows, all from one sample in a study of response to subunit inactivated influenza vaccine. Each CDR3 protein is one row after TCRdb ran MiXCR on the RT-PCR reads. The sample carries hundreds of thousands of distinct CDR3 sequences, about 15% recorded once. This material consisted of PBMCs from blood, taken approximately 15 days before vaccination. These receptors all come from a man over 45 who received an inactivated influenza vaccine. Both conserved end residues are part of each CDR3. D genes are given only for firm matches. Expanded clones are given a class, and other clones once, few, many or no size at all.

TRBV3-1	TRBJ2-7	-	-	CASSQGLALIYEQYF	TGTGCCAGCAGCCAAGGATTAGCACTTATCTACGAGCAGTACTTC
TRBV11-2	TRBJ2-5	TRBD2	-	CASSNLGGLAGGQETQYF	TGTGCCAGCAGCAACCTTGGGGGACTAGCGGGGGGACAAGAGACCCAGTACTTC
TRBV11-2	TRBJ2-7	TRBD2	-	CASSLTLAGGSSYEQYF	TGTGCCAGCAGCTTAACTCTAGCGGGGGGGTCTTCCTACGAGCAGTACTTC
TRBV24-1	TRBJ2-3	-	few	CATSEVIRGDTDTQYF	TGTGCCACCAGTGAGGTGATTCGCGGGGACACAGATACGCAGTATTTT
TRBV27	TRBJ2-1	TRBD2	few	CASSHTSGGASYNEQFF	TGTGCCAGCAGTCATACTAGCGGGGGGGCATCCTACAATGAGCAGTTCTTC
TRBV5-1	TRBJ2-5	-	few	CASSSDSLETQYF	TGCGCCAGCAGCTCGGACAGCTTAGAGACCCAGTACTTC
TRBV9	TRBJ2-5	-	many	CASSVGTSGQETQYF	TGTGCCAGCAGCGTCGGGACCTCAGGGCAAGAGACCCAGTACTTC
TRBV28	TRBJ1-1	TRBD1	many	CASSLTGRTTEAFF	TGTGCCAGCAGTCTGACAGGGAGGACCACTGAAGCTTTCTTT
TRBV24-1	TRBJ2-1	-	-	CATRGPYNEQFF	TGTGCCACACGGGGACCCTACAATGAGCAGTTCTTC
TRBV5-1	TRBJ1-5	TRBD1	-	CASSPGQVDQPQHF	TGCGCCAGCAGTCCAGGACAGGTCGATCAGCCCCAGCATTTT
TRBV6-5	TRBJ1-1	-	few	CASSFGVRVPRTEAFF	TGTGCCAGCAGTTTCGGAGTAAGGGTGCCGCGGACTGAAGCTTTCTTT
TRBV15	TRBJ2-5	TRBD1	few	CATSATTGFGGRETQYF	TGTGCCACCAGCGCCACGACAGGGTTTGGAGGTAGAGAGACCCAGTACTTC
TRBV11-2	TRBJ2-2	-	-	CASSFLQGELFF	TGTGCCAGCAGCTTCCTCCAAGGGGAGCTGTTTTTT
TRBV28	TRBJ2-7	TRBD2	-	CASRGGTSGWDEQYF	TGTGCCAGCAGAGGGGGGACTAGCGGGTGGGACGAGCAGTACTTC
TRBV27	TRBJ1-6	-	few	CASSPQVFSNSPLHF	TGTGCCAGCAGTCCCCAGGTGTTTTCAAATTCACCCCTCCACTTT
TRBV12-3/TRBV12-4	TRBJ2-1	TRBD1	-	CASSLLTGVYNEQFF	TGTGCCAGCAGTTTACTGACAGGGGTGTACAATGAGCAGTTCTTC
TRBV20-1	TRBJ1-3	TRBD1	-	CSAAKTGAGNTIYF	TGCAGTGCGGCAAAGACAGGGGCTGGAAACACCATATATTTT
TRBV11-2	TRBJ2-6	-	-	CASSLIRGPGANVLTF	TGTGCCAGCAGCTTAATACGGGGGCCTGGGGCCAACGTCCTGACTTTC
TRBV4-2	TRBJ2-2	-	-	CASSPAGTGELFF	TGTGCCAGCAGCCCGGCAGGAACCGGGGAGCTGTTTTTT
TRBV28	TRBJ2-7	-	few	CASSLRPGHQTYEQYF	TGTGCCAGCAGTCTAAGACCGGGACATCAGACCTACGAGCAGTACTTC
TRBV7-9	TRBJ2-7	-	-	CASSLEWTTAYEQYF	TGTGCCAGCAGCTTAGAGTGGACAACTGCCTACGAGCAGTACTTC
TRBV14	TRBJ2-3	-	many	CASSQDLASGTDTQYF	TGTGCCAGCAGCCAAGATCTAGCGTCGGGCACAGATACGCAGTATTTT